The next 2 T cell receptor beta chains were all read from a single sample in a study of T cell clones after liver transplantation. Produced via immunoSEQ multiplex PCR; TCRdb's table is partial and in-frame only. Of about 120,000 clones listed, over 75% are singletons. Sample: CD4+ T cells from blood, taken 12 months after liver transplant. The receptors originated from a human patient who received a liver transplant. A share of the T cells may be of graft donor origin.

This clone appeared once. The chain's CDR3 is CASSLQGLSTGELFF. CDR3 bases: TGCGCCAGCAGCTTACAGGGCCTGAGCACCGGGGAGCTGTTTTTT. The chain joins TRBV5-1 to TRBJ2-2; a possible D gene is TRBD1 (6 bases). Germline lookup yields CDR1 SGHRS and CDR2 YFSETQ. The CDR3 contains 15 residues. V was shortened by 2 bases and J by 4 bases, with 12 bases between the two germline ends.

The chain couples TRBV2 to TRBJ2-5; TRBD2 might be the D (6 bases). Trimming left V 5 bases short and J 8 bases short, with 18 bases between. CDR1 is SNHLY, CDR2 FYNNEI, per germline. The CDR3 contains 14 residues. CDR3 loop: CASSPPGVRETQYF. The CDR3 DNA is TGTGCCAGCAGTCCCCCGGGGGTCCGGGAAACCCAGTACTTC.